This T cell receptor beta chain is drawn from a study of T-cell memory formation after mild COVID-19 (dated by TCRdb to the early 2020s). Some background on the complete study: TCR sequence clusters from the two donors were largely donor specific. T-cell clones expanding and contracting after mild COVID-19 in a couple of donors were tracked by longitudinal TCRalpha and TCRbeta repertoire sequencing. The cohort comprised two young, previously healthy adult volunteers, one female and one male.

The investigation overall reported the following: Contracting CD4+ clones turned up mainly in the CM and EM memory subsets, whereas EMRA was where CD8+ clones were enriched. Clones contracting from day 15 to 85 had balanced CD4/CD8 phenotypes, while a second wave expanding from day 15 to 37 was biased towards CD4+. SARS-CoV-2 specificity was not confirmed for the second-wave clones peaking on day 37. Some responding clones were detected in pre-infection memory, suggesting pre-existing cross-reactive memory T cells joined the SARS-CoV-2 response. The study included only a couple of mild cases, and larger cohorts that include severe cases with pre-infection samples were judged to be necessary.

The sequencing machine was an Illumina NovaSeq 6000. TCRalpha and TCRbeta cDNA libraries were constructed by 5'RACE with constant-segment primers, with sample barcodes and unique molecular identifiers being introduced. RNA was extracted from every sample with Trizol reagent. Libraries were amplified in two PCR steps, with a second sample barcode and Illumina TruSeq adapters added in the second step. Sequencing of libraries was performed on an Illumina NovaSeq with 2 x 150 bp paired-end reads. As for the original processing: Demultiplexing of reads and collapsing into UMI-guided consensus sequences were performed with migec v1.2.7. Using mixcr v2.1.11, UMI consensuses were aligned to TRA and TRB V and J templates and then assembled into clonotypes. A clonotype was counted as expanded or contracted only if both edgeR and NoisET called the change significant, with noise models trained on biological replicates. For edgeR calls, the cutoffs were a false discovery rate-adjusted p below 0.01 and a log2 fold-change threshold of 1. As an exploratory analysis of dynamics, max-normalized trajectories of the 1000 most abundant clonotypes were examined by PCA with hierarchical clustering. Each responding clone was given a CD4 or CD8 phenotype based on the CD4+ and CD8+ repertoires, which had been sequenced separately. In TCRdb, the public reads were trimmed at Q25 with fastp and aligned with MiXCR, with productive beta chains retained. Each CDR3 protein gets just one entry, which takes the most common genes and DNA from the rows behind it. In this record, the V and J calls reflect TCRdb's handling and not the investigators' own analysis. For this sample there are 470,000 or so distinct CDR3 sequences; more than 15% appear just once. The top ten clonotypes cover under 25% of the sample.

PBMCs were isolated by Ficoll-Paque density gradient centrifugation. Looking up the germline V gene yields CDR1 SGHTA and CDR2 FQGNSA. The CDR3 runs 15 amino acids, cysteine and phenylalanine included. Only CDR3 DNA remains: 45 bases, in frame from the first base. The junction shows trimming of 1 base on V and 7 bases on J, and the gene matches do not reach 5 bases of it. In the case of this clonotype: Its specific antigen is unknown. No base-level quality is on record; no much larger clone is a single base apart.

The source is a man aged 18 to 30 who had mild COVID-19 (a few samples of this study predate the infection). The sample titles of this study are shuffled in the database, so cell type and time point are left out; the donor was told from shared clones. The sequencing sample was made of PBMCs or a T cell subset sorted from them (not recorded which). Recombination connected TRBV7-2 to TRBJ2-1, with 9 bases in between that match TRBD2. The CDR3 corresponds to CASSLGSGGFNEQFF. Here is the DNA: TGTGCCAGCAGCTTAGGTAGCGGGGGTTTTAATGAGCAGTTCTTC.